Below, 9 T cell receptor beta chains from the same sample are listed, as sequenced in a study of T-cell memory formation after mild COVID-19 (dated by TCRdb to 2020 to 2022). The library relied on 5' RACE. The sequencer was an Illumina NovaSeq 6000. TCRdb reprocessed the public reads (quality trimming at Q25 with fastp, clone calling with MiXCR) and kept in-frame beta chains. Rows are combined by CDR3 protein, so each entry shows the most common genes and DNA. The sample records 500,000 to 650,000 distinct CDR3 sequences, about 20% of which are singletons. Roughly 8.3% of the sample rests with the top ten. The sequencing sample was made of PBMCs or a T cell subset sorted from them (not recorded which). These TCRs come from an adult woman who had mild COVID-19 (a few samples of this study predate the infection). The sample titles of this study are shuffled in the database, so cell type and time point are left out; the donor was told from shared clones.

There are a few counts of this clonotype. The rearrangement links TRBV4-1 to TRBJ2-1; perhaps TRBD1 as D (5 bases). Trimming took 1 base from V and 10 from J, leaving 17 bases between them. Per germline, CDR1 MGHRA and CDR2 YSYEKL. The CDR3 length is 15 residues. CDR3 in amino acids: CASSQVRTGAPEQFF. DNA for the CDR3: TGCGCCAGCAGCCAAGTTCGCACTGGGGCACCAGAGCAGTTCTTC.

Regarding this clonotype: One end of the junction varies from germline; a read error may be responsible. This chain links TRBV7-6 with TRBJ2-1; 9 nucleotides agree with TRBD2. CDR1 is SGHVS and CDR2 is FNYEAQ in the germline V gene. This CDR3 comprises 14 residues. In DNA form, the CDR3 reads TGTGCCAGCAGTTTAGCGGGAGCGGACAATGAGCAGTTCTTC. Encoded protein: CASSLAGADNEQFF.

In this sample, this clonotype turned up many times. The CDR3 bases are TGCAGCACCTACCCTGGACAGAGAAACAATGAGCAGTTCTTC. It yields the protein CSTYPGQRNNEQFF. The genes are TRBV29-1 and TRBJ2-1, with D possibly being TRBD1 (6 bases). This CDR3 has 14 amino acids. Germline loops: CDR1 SQVTM, CDR2 ANQGSEA. V lost 8 bases and J lost 5, with 19 bases in between.

This clonotype was counted only a few times. The chain carries TRBV29-1 and TRBJ2-7; no firm D call. The V end lost 6 bases, the J end lost 2 bases, and 11 bases lay between the germline ends. Germline V gene lookup returns CDR1 SQVTM and CDR2 ANQGSEA. This CDR3 contains 12 residues. This CDR3 reads CSVLDGAYEQYF. The CDR3 coding sequence is TGCAGCGTCCTGGACGGAGCCTACGAGCAGTACTTC.

The chain uses TRBV27 and TRBJ2-3; D call uncertain. The V end lost 5 bases, the J end lost 1 base, and 13 bases lay between the germline ends. This CDR3 is 15 amino acids long. Germline V lookup: CDR1 MNHEY, CDR2 SMNVEV (reference sequence). The CDR3 coding sequence is TGTGCCAGCAGTCCCTCCTCGGCTGGCACAGATACGCAGTATTTT. Encoded protein: CASSPSSAGTDTQYF.

The V call is TRBV30, the J call TRBJ1-4, with TRBD1 as a possible D gene (6 bases). CDR1 and CDR2 from the germline V gene are GTSNPN and SVGIG (reference sequence). V lost 0 bases and J lost 5, with 13 bases in between. The CDR3 covers 15 residues. In DNA, the CDR3 is TGTGCCTGGAGTGTAGGACAGCCGGGAAATGAAAAACTGTTTTTT. Translating it yields CAWSVGQPGNEKLFF.

This clonotype came up many times. The rearrangement links TRBV5-1 to TRBJ1-5, with no clear D. This CDR3 is 14 amino acids long. Trimming removed 2 bases from V and 3 bases from J, with 9 bases in between. Germline CDR1 SGHRS, CDR2 YFSETQ. This CDR3 is CASSLGGINQPQHF. The CDR3 DNA sequence: TGCGCCAGCAGCTTAGGAGGGATCAATCAGCCCCAGCATTTT.

In this sample, this clonotype turned up a few times. The gene calls are TRBV6-2 or TRBV6-3 and TRBJ2-1, with 7 bases lining up with TRBD2. Trimming took 1 base from V and 2 from J; bases not matched to a gene: 5. Germline V gene data show CDR1 as MNHEY and CDR2 as SVGEGT. The CDR3 is made up of 16 amino acids. The CDR3 nucleotides are TGTGCCAGCAGTTACTTCGGGACTAACCCCTACAATGAGCAGTTCTTC. Translation gives CASSYFGTNPYNEQFF.

A few counts support this clonotype. The chain has TRBV25-1 and TRBJ1-2; 12 bases are a match to TRBD1. CDR1 and CDR2 (germline): MGHDK, SYGVNS. The CDR3 covers 15 residues. V gave up 4 bases and J gave up 6 bases; unmatched junction bases: 6. CDR3 loop: CASSAGTGGADGYTF. In DNA form, the CDR3 reads TGTGCCAGCAGTGCTGGGACAGGGGGCGCGGATGGCTACACCTTC.